The subject of this entry is one T cell receptor (beta chain). Its antigen is still unknown. The record originates from a study of CD8 T cells in ankylosing spondylitis. Study-level findings and limits: Matched synovial fluid from ankylosing spondylitis patients was reported to be enriched for disease-linked clones. A motif of roughly 8 highly homologous TCR beta variants was seen as apparently characteristic of ankylosing spondylitis blood.

The V segment lost 4 bases and the J segment 3 bases; nucleotides outside the gene matches: 7. The germline CDR1 and CDR2 sequences are MNHNS and SASEGT. This CDR3 has 15 residues. TCRdb reprocessed the 5' RACE reads via MiXCR and lists one record per CDR3 protein. The sample includes around 300,000 distinct CDR3 sequences, roughly 14% seen only once; the top ten take less than 1.1%. The TCR sequence derives from a male donor with ankylosing spondylitis or in good health (not recorded which). The specimen sequenced was blood, either unsorted or a sorted T cell fraction (not recorded which). The gene calls are TRBV6-1 and TRBJ2-3; 7 bases agree with TRBD2. The CDR3 reads CASSGGLSETDTQYF. The CDR3 DNA follows: TGTGCCAGCAGTGGGGGACTAAGTGAAACAGATACGCAGTATTTT.